The clone carrying this T cell receptor (beta chain) came up a few times. What it recognizes is unknown. This specimen belongs to a study of beta chain features in type 1 diabetes. Study-wide context: Patients did not differ from healthy donors in age, gender or cell yield. Overall study findings and caveats: TCRB CDR3s were moderately but significantly shorter in Type 1 diabetes patients in all four CD4+ subsets.

V was shortened by 6 bases and J by 3 bases, with 10 bases between the two germline ends. The CDR3 contains 13 residues. Looked up from germline, CDR1 is SNHLY and CDR2 is FYNNEI. The investigators reverse transcribed all of the isolated RNA, so they sequenced expressed TCRB transcripts. This table comes from immunoSEQ multiplex PCR, and its TCRdb copy is limited to in-frame clones, with some not included. The sample contains about 240,000 clones, approximately 13% of which appear only once. Sequencing used naive CD4+ T cells from blood. This chain uses TRBV2 with TRBJ2-3; possible D gene TRBD1, 5 bases. This TCR derives from a man aged 25 to 45 with type 1 diabetes. CDR3: CASSFDRTDTQYF. The DNA for the CDR3 is TGTGCCAGCAGCTTTGACAGAACAGATACGCAGTATTTT.